This entry concerns a single T cell receptor (beta chain). Its antigen is as yet unknown. Extraction of RNA preceded its reverse transcription into cDNA, which served as the sequencing template. The protocol was immunoSEQ multiplex PCR, while the TCRdb copy is restricted to in-frame clones and leaves out a portion. The sample includes roughly 180,000 clones, about 53% of them seen just once. The CDR3 covers 14 residues. CDR1 and CDR2 from the germline V gene are MNHEY and SMNVEV (reference sequence). The ends lost 3 bases at V and 9 bases at J; junction bases unmatched: 8. The treatment was: oral pan-JAK inhibitor, 5-10 mg twice daily. This sample was taken from a study of CD8+ T cells in alopecia areata. Study-wide findings and caveats: Treatment with tofacitinib significantly lowered scalp clonality and reduced expanded CD8+ clones among the top 100. Lesional scalp displayed greater clonality than normal scalp, most notably in alopecia totalis/universalis.

Sequenced here: CD8+ T cells sorted from blood, sampled at week 24, from a patient treated with tofacitinib. The sequence came from a human donor with alopecia areata. V and J are TRBV27 and TRBJ2-1; 7 nucleotides line up with TRBD1. As DNA, the CDR3 is TGTGCCAGCAGTTTTACAAGACAGGGTGGTGAGCAGTTCTTC. This gives the protein CASSFTRQGGEQFF.